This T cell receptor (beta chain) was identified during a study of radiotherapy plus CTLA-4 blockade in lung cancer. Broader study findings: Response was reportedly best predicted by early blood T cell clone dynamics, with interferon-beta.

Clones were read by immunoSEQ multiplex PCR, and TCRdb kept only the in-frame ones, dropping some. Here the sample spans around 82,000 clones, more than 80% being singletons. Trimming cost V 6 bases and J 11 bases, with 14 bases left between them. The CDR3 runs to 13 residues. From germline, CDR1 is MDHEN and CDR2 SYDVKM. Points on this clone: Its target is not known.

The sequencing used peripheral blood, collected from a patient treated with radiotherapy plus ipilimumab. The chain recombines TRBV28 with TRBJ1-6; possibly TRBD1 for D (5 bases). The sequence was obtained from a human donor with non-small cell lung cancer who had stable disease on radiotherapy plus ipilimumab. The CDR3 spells CASSTTGTPPLHF. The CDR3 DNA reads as TGTGCCAGCAGCACTACAGGTACCCCACCCCTCCACTTT.